This T cell receptor beta chain was profiled in a study of CD8+CD57+ T cells in acquired aplastic anemia. This clonotype was counted once. As yet, its antigen is unknown. Profiling that covered TCR beta VDJ and CDR3 relied on genomic DNA as its template. A single record per CDR3 protein comes from TCRdb applying MiXCR to the reads. Found here are some 410,000 distinct CDR3 sequences, 55% to 75% of them singletons; the top ten hold approximately 4%. Regarding the study as a whole: Found in both controls and patients were fewer than 35 CD8+ CDR3 sequences.

What was sequenced was sorted CD4+, CD8+, or CD8+CD57+ T cells (not recorded which) from PBMCs. The TCR comes from a human donor in good health, serving as a control.

CDR3 DNA: TGTGCCAGCAGCCCCCCTAGCGAACGCGCAGAGGCGCAGTTTTTT. Translation gives CASSPPSERAEAQFF. The rearrangement joins TRBV7-3 to TRBJ2-2, with D possibly being TRBD2 (6 bases). Between the trimmed V and J ends, which lost 5 bases and 16 bases, there was a span of 26 bases. In germline, CDR1 is SGHTA, CDR2 FQGTGA. The CDR3 is 15 amino acids.